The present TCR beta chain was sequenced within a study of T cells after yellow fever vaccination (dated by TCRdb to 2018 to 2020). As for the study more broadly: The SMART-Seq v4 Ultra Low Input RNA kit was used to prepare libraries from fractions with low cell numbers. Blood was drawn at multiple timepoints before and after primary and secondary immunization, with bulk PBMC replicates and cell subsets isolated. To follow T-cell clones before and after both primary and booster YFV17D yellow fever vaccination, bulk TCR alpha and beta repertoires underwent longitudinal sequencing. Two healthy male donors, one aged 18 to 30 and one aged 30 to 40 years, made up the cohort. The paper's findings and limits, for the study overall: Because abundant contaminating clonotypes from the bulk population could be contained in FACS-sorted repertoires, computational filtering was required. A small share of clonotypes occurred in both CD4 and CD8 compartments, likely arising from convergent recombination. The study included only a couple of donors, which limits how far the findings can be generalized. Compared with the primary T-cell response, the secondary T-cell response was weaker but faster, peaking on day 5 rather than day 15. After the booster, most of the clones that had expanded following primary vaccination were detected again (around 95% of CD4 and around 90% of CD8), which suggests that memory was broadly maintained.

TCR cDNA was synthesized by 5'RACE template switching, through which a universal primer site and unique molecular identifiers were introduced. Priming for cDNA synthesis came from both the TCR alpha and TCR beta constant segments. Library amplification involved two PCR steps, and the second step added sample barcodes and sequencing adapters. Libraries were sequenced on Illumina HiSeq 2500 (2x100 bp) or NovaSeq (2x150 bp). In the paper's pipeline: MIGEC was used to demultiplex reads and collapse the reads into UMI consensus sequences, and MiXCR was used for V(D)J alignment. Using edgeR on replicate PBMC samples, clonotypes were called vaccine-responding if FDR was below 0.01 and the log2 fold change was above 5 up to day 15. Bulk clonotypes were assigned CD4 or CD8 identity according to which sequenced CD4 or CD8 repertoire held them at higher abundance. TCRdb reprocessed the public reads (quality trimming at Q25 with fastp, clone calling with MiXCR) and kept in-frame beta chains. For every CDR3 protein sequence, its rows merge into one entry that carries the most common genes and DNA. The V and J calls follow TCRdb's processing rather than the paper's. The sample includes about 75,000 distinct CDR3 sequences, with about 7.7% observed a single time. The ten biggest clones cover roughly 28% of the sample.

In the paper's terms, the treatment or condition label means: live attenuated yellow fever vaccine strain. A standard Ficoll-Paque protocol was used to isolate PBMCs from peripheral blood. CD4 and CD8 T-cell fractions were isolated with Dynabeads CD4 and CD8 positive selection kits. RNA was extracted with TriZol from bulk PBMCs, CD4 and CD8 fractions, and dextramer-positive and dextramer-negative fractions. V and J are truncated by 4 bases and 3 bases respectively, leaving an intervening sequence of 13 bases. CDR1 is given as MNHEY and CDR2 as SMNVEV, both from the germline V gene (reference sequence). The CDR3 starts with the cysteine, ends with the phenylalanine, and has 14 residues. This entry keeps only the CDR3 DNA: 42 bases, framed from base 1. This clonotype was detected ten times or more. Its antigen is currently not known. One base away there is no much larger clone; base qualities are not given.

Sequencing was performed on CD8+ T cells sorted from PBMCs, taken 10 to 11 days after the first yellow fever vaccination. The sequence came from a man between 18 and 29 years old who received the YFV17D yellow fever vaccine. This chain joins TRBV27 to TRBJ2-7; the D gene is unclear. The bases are TGTGCCAGCAGTTCATATACAGAGAACTACGAGCAGTACTTC. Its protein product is CASSSYTENYEQYF.